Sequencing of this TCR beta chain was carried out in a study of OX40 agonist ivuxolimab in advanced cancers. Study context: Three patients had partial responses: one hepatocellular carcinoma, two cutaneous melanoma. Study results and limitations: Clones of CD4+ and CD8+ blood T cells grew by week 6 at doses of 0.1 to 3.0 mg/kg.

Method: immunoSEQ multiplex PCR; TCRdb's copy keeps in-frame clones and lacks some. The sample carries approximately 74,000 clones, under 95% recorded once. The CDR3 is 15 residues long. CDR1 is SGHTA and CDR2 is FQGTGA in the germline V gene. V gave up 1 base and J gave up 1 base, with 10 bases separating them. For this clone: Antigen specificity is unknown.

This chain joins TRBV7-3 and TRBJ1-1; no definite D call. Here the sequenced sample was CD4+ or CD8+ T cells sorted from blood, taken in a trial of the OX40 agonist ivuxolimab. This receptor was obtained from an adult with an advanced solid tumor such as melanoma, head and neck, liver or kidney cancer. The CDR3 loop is CASSLNLIANTEAFF. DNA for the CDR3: TGTGCCAGCAGCTTAAATTTAATCGCGAACACTGAAGCTTTCTTT.